This TCR beta chain emerged from a study of T-cell reconstitution after alpha-beta-depleted transplantation in children. Between the trimmed V and J ends, which lost 4 bases and 5 bases, there was a span of 11 bases. From germline, CDR1 is MNHEY and CDR2 SVGAGI. This CDR3 is 14 amino acids long. For TCRbeta, the library was prepared with unique molecular identifiers. TCRdb itself ran the PCR reads through MiXCR, one entry per CDR3 protein. The sample contains around 480,000 distinct CDR3 sequences, 32% of which appear only once. Only a few counts were recorded for this clonotype. Sequencing was performed on PBMCs from the stem cell graft donor, taken from the stem cell graft. The receptor was isolated from a human donor who donated a stem cell graft to a child with aplastic anemia. This sequence joins TRBV6-5 and TRBJ2-2; tentatively, D is TRBD1 or TRBD2 (6 bases each). CDR3 coding DNA: TGTGCCAGCAGTTGGGGGGCAGGTACCGGGGAGCTGTTTTTT. This gives the protein CASSWGAGTGELFF.